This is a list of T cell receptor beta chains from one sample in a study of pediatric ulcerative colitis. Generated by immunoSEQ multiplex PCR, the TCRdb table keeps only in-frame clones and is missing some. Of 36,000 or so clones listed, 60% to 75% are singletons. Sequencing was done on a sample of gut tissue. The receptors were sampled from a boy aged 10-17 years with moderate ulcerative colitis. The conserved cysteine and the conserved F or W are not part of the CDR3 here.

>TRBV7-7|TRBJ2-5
ASSTLPGTGGFRETQY
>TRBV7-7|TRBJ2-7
ATARGQGYEQY
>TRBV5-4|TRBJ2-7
ASSYTGTGVFYEQY
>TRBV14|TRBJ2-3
ASSHGTGAGDTQY
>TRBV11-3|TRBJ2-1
ASSPGLAGAVNEQF
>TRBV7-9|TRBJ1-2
ASSLEPGLTGYT
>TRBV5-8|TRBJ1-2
ASRRQAVYGYT
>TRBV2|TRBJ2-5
ASFVLLSGGNRETQY
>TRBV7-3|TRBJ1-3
ASREGSGNTIY
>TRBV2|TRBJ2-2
ASSGASGYPGELF
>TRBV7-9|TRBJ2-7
ASILSGTGFYEQY
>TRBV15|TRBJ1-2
ATSREGTFYGYT
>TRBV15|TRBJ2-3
ATSRDRGSTDTQY
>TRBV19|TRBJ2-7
ARLGQGDYEQY
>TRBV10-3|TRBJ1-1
AISFSAGETEAF
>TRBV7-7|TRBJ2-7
ASSLGGGSAYEQY
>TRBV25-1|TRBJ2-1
ASSGQPEGKEQF
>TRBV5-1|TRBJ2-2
ASSLRLSGELF
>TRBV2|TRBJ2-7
ASSYTGPEQY
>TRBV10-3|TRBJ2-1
ALGNYNEQF
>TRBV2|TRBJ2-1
ASSEALAGILMYEQF
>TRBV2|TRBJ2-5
ASSRRRDLETQY
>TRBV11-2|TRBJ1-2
ASSLGQKGGYT
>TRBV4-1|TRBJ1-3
ASSQVGAAGNTIY
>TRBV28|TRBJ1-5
ATGGQGSNQPQH
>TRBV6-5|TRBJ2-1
ASSYSSGSDEQF
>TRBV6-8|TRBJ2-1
ASSWPPLRTGTYNEQF
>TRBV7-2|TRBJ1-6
ASSYFTQNNSPLH
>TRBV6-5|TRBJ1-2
ASRGQVGYT
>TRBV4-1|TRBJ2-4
ASSQPPRLAKNIQY
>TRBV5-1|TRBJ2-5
ASSLYGIQETQY
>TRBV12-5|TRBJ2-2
ASGYNTGELF
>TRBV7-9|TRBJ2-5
ASSLNLLEAETQY
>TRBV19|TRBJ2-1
ASSIDHLAGPGNEQF
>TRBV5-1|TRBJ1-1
ASSLVSTREAF
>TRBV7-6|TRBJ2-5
ASSLVAELGGETQY
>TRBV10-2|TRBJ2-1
ASSESGTEQF
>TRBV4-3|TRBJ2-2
ASSQGTGAGELF
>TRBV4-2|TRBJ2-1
ASSQDRASYNEQF
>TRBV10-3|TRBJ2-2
AIALAGVNTGELF
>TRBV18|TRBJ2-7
ASSPFTDMEVQY
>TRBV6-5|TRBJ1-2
ASSSQAGLDRDGYT
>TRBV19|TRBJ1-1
ASAKGMGNTEAF
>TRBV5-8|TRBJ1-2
ASSFPGHTNGYT
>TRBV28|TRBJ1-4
ASSIRRGNEKLF
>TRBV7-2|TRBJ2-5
ASSLSSGSIGETQY
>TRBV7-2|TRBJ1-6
ASSLEGSLLRQYNSPLH
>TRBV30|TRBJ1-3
AWTTGSPGGNTIY
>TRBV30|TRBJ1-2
AWSESEGWGHGYT
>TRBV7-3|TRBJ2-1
ASSPGLYNDRKQF
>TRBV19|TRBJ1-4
ASSPGVATNEKLF
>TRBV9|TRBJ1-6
ASSLSDRGMSPLH
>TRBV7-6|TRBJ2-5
ASSLNQETQY